Each of the 17 T cell receptor beta chains below was sequenced from the same sample in a study of T cell changes during pregnancy in multiple sclerosis. Some clones are missing from TCRdb's copy, which holds only in-frame ones; the method was immunoSEQ multiplex PCR. Among about 68,000 clones listed, roughly nine tenths were seen once. The sample in question was peripheral blood, obtained in the third trimester of pregnancy. Receptors originate from a female donor with multiple sclerosis, enrolled in a pregnancy study.

V gene TRBV7-2 combines with J gene TRBJ1-4; D unclear. CDR3 size: 16 residues. Germline V CDR1 and CDR2: SGHTA, FQGNSA. The V end lost 5 bases, the J end lost 8 bases, and 21 bases lay between the germline ends. Written as DNA, the CDR3 is TGTGCCAGCAGCCTCTCCGGGTCAACCACCGGAGAAAAACTGTTTTTT. Amino acid sequence: CASSLSGSTTGEKLFF. Full variable domain (rest looked up from reference TRBV7-2 and TRBJ1-4): GAGVSQSPSNKVTEKGKDVELRCDPISGHTALYWYRQSLGQGLEFLIYFQGNSAPDKSGLPSDRFSAERTGGSVSTLTIQRTQQEDSAVYLCASSLSGSTTGEKLFFGSGTQLSVL.

The chain has TRBV5-1 and TRBJ2-1; 9 bases are shared with TRBD1. The CDR3 consists of 15 residues. Germline loops: CDR1 SGHRS, CDR2 YFSETQ. The junction had 13 bases not matched to a gene; V was cut back by 3 bases and J by 12 bases. The CDR3 protein is CASSSDRGVMLGQFF. CDR3 bases: TGCGCCAGCAGCTCGGACAGGGGTGTCATGTTAGGGCAGTTCTTC.

This clone was seen once. The same CDR3 arises from other DNA sequences in this sample as well. J is TRBJ2-3 and V is TRBV6-4, with 7 bases aligning to TRBD2. Germline CDR1 MRHNA, CDR2 SNTAGT. The V segment lost 0 bases and the J segment 0 bases; nucleotides outside the gene matches: 0. The CDR3 is 15 residues long. CDR3 sequence: CASSDSAGSTDTQYF. The CDR3 DNA is TGTGCCAGCAGTGACTCAGCGGGGAGCACAGATACGCAGTATTTT.

CDR3 nucleotide sequence: TGTGCCAGCAGCTTAGGAAGCGGGAGTACTCATGCCACGCAGTATTTT. Protein: CASSLGSGSTHATQYF. The V call is TRBV7-9, the J call TRBJ2-3; 8 bases line up with TRBD2. The ends lost 1 base at V and 9 bases at J; junction bases unmatched: 12. The CDR3 is 16 amino acids. Germline V CDR1 and CDR2: SEHNR, FQNEAQ (reference sequence).

Worth noting for this clone: The sample holds other DNA sequences that translate to the same CDR3. V is TRBV6-5 and J is TRBJ2-7; D is unresolved. This CDR3 has 13 residues. Germline CDR1 is MNHEY and CDR2 is SVGAGI. V shed 0 bases and J shed 1 base, with 4 bases lying between them. CDR3 residues: CASSYSRSYEQYF. The CDR3 DNA follows: TGTGCCAGCAGTTACTCGAGGTCCTACGAGCAGTACTTC.

The genes are TRBV4-3 and TRBJ1-4; 7 bases match TRBD1. The germline gives CDR1 LGHNA, CDR2 YSLEER. The V and J ends lost 0 bases and 3 bases, in that order; junction bases with no gene match: 4. CDR3 length: 16 amino acids. DNA for the CDR3: TGCGCCAGCAGCCAAGAGGGACAGAGCCCTAATGAAAAACTGTTTTTT. Its protein is CASSQEGQSPNEKLFF.

V usage is TRBV6-5 and J usage is TRBJ2-1; no clear D gene. The CDR3 has 13 amino acids. The V gene's germline CDR1 is MNHEY and CDR2 SVGAGI. Deletions cut 0 bases from V and 10 bases from J, with 10 bases between. The CDR3 DNA reads as TGTGCCAGCAGTTACTCCTCACCTAGGGAGCAGTTCTTC. This translates into CASSYSSPREQFF.

The V call is TRBV13, the J call TRBJ1-4, with TRBD1 identical over 11 bases. J gave up 5 bases and V 3 bases, and 2 bases lay outside the gene matches. This CDR3 is built from 15 residues. Germline CDR1 and CDR2: PRHDT and FYEKMQ (reference sequence). As DNA, the CDR3 is TGTGCCAGCAGCTTCGGGACAGGGGGGAATGAAAAACTGTTTTTT. It encodes CASSFGTGGNEKLFF.

This chain joins TRBV30 and TRBJ2-2; TRBD1 agrees at 8 bases. V dropped 4 bases and J dropped 6; count of bases not matched to a gene: 4. Looked up from germline, CDR1 is GTSNPN and CDR2 is SVGIG (reference sequence). The CDR3 extends over 13 amino acids. The CDR3 spells CAWTDRVAGELFF. For the CDR3, the DNA is TGTGCCTGGACGGACAGGGTAGCCGGGGAGCTGTTTTTT.

V is TRBV7-2 and J is TRBJ1-6, with no clear D. V gave up 2 bases and J gave up 9 bases, with 17 bases separating them. The CDR3 totals 16 residues. In germline, CDR1 is SGHTA, CDR2 FQGNSA. Written as DNA, the CDR3 is TGTGCCAGCAGCTTAATCGTCAAGGGAGGTTCTTCACCCCTCCACTTT. Translated: CASSLIVKGGSSPLHF.

The chain combines TRBV7-2 with TRBJ1-1; D is undetermined. From germline, CDR1 is SGHTA and CDR2 FQGNSA. The CDR3 runs 15 residues. V was shortened by 1 base and J by 1 base, with 10 bases between the two germline ends. The CDR3 spells CASSLGRVWNTEAFF. CDR3 DNA: TGTGCCAGCAGCTTAGGGAGGGTCTGGAACACTGAAGCTTTCTTT.

The rearrangement links TRBV19 to TRBJ2-7; 12 positions match TRBD2. The V gene end was trimmed by 5 bases and the J gene end by 4 bases; junction bases not matched to a gene: 9. The CDR3 is 16 residues long. CDR1 is LNHDA, CDR2 SQIVND, per germline (reference sequence). As DNA, the CDR3 is TGTGCCAGTAGTCCGTCAGGAGGGACTAGCGGGTACGAGCAGTACTTC. It is translated as CASSPSGGTSGYEQYF.

The chain links TRBV10-3 to TRBJ2-1, with TRBD1 as a possible D gene (5 bases). This CDR3 region has 13 residues. Per germline, CDR1 ENHRY and CDR2 SYGVKD. Trimming took off 6 bases at V and 7 bases at J, with 13 bases between the two ends. The chain's CDR3 is CAIRGFQGNEQFF. The CDR3 bases are TGTGCCATCAGGGGGTTTCAGGGAAATGAGCAGTTCTTC.

The J gene is TRBJ2-7, the V gene TRBV5-3; D might be TRBD1 (6 bases). TRBV5-3 is designated an ORF whose function remains uncertain. Deletions cut 10 bases from V and 0 bases from J, with 23 bases between. The CDR3 is 16 residues long. CDR3 in DNA: TGTGCCCTCGAGGTAAACCGGGACATTGTCTCCTACGAGCAGTACTTC. It yields the protein CALEVNRDIVSYEQYF.

The V and J genes are TRBV7-6 and TRBJ2-1, with D possibly matching TRBD2 (5 bases). The CDR3 consists of 14 residues. V lost 1 base, J lost 5 bases, and 9 bases lay in between. Germline V lookup: CDR1 SGHVS, CDR2 FNYEAQ. The CDR3 coding sequence is TGTGCCAGCAGCTTAGTGATCGGGAACAATGAGCAGTTCTTC. Translating gives CASSLVIGNNEQFF.

The chain is built from TRBV5-1 and TRBJ1-1, with a possible D match to TRBD1 (5 bases). The CDR3 spans 13 residues. CDR1 and CDR2 (germline): SGHRS, YFSETQ. The V and J ends lost 7 bases and 1 base respectively, with 11 bases between them. CDR3 protein: CASGDFANTEAFF. DNA for the CDR3: TGCGCCAGCGGGGACTTCGCGAACACTGAAGCTTTCTTT.

This chain connects TRBV6-4 to TRBJ1-1; no clear D gene. Germline CDR1 MRHNA, CDR2 SNTAGT. The CDR3 sequence is 17 residues long. The V gene lost 0 bases and the J gene lost 2 bases, with 16 bases spanning the gap. The CDR3 DNA follows: TGTGCCAGCAGTGACTCTAGAGGGAGGCCGGATAACACTGAAGCTTTCTTT. This codes for CASSDSRGRPDNTEAFF.